The clone carrying this T cell receptor (delta chain) was observed a handful of times. This specimen comes from a study of gamma-delta chains in newborns, infants, children. For the study at large: Microbial exposure reportedly drives polyclonal innate γδ T cell expansion after birth.

TCRdb used CATT to re-call clones from the reads. The table shows 9,500 to 12,000 delta-chain clones, with roughly 8.5% occurring only once. Germline-derived CDR1 and CDR2 are GEAIGNYY and EKD. This CDR3 comprises 17 residues. The V gene lost 0 bases and the J gene lost 0 bases, with 16 bases spanning the gap. This TCR was sampled from a child who was a newborn, infant or young child, either healthy, febrile or measles-vaccinated (not recorded which). The sequenced material came from blood. The V gene is TRDV2, the J gene TRDJ1; no firm D call. The CDR3 sequence: CACDTLHTGPYTDKLIF. For the CDR3, the DNA is TGTGCCTGTGACACCCTTCACACAGGGCCGTACACCGATAAACTCATCTTT.